The present TCR beta chain was sequenced within a study of blood T cell repertoires in COVID-19. Looking at the study overall: Acute-phase and convalescent COVID-19 samples originated in the United States, Italy and Spain. PBMCs, B-cell-depleted T cells, or T cells were the source of the cDNA or gDNA that made up the material.

As concerns this clone: At the DNA level, this CDR3 is encoded by other sequences in the same sample as well.

As originally analysed: Nucleated cell number was recorded as an estimate derived from reference gene primer amplification. The protocol was immunoSEQ multiplex PCR, while the TCRdb copy is restricted to in-frame clones and leaves out a portion. V and J calls and clone size come straight from that table; D and trimming were deduced from the DNA. The data hold approximately 45,000 clones, with around 83% observed a single time. The sequenced sample was peripheral blood. This clonotype was sampled from a man between 40 and 49 years old with active COVID-19.

CDR3 loop: CASSLGGDQPQHF. The CDR3 region has the DNA TGTGCCAGCAGCTTGGGGGGGGACCAGCCCCAGCATTTT. V gene TRBV5-5 combines with J gene TRBJ1-5; the D gene is possibly TRBD1 (5 bases). Trimming removed 0 bases from V and 7 bases from J, with 8 bases in between. CDR3 length: 13 amino acids. Germline V gene lookup returns CDR1 SGHKS and CDR2 YYEKEE (reference sequence).